This T cell receptor (beta chain) emerged from a study of blood T cell dynamics during melanoma immunotherapy (dated by TCRdb to the early 2020s). Background for the entire study: The patients had metastatic melanoma and were given first-line pembrolizumab or nivolumab plus ipilimumab as standard of care in the United Kingdom. A training cohort was formed from consecutive patients, and a further independent group of patients from the same centre was pooled into an external validation set. Peripheral T cell receptor repertoires of metastatic melanoma patients were profiled before and after one cycle of checkpoint inhibitor therapy to find early correlates of response. Broad study findings and their caveats: The study could not determine whether the T cell clones driving repertoire changes were melanoma-specific or reflected general immune activation. The relatively small sample size was acknowledged as something that could potentially limit how far the results can be generalized. Among sorted CD8+ subsets, the highest similarity to cfDNA CDR3 sequences and the highest clonality were observed in TIE cells, which was suggestive of active turnover with convergence on dominant clones.

The sample's time point, from its label and the paper: pre-treatment baseline. Blood samples were taken at two points: before treatment (T0) and at week 3 (W3), which came after the first cycle of checkpoint blockade. Except for two patients with rapid clinical progression, response was assessed 12 weeks after the first infusion by RECIST 1.1; disease control meant complete response, partial response or stable disease. Patients were excluded for prior systemic cancer treatment, concomitant immunosuppressant therapy or synchronous other active malignancies. In six patients, three with progression and three with disease control, sorted CD8+ memory and naive T cell subsets were sequenced at T0 and W3. PBMC were isolated from blood with Lymphoprep and SepMate tubes, followed by red cell lysis. QIAamp DNA Blood Mini kits were used to extract DNA from both PBMC and sorted T cell subsets. Before DNA extraction, CD8+ T cell subsets were live-sorted on a FACSAria III cytometer and then frozen. Fresh PBMC for flow cytometry were held at 4°C in PBS with about 2% fetal bovine serum and analyzed within 24 hours.

Concerning this clone itself: Its antigen is currently not known. Within one base of it there is no much larger clone, and no base qualities were kept.

For each sorted CD8+ T cell subset, the entire amount of extracted DNA went into the assay. TCR beta CDR3 sequences were amplified from genomic DNA using the immunoSEQ TCRb Assay kit according to manufacturer instructions. The KAPA Library Quantification Kit for Illumina platforms was used to quantify the pooled libraries by qPCR. Pooled libraries were clustered at about 0.6-1.2 pM and sequenced on an Illumina NextSeq 500. From the authors' description of their analysis: TCR data were analyzed using immunoSEQ ANALYZER and the R LymphoSeq package. A rearrangement efficiency score was calculated as productive divided by the sum of productive and non-productive CDR3 sequences. Clonality was measured with the Gini coefficient and diversity with the Renyi index at alpha=1, and both measures were compared pairwise between timepoints within each patient. In LymphoSeq, clonal relatedness was computed with an edit distance of 3 and repertoire similarity was computed with the Bhattacharyya coefficient. Linear discriminant analysis on week-3 changes in clonality and diversity was built with the R MASS and caret packages to classify response. In TCRdb, the immuneACCESS table is reduced to in-frame sequences with V and J assigned. These tables do not hold every clone; where another copy was compared, an unresolved V gene accounts for under half, and the others remain unexplained. D and trimming come from the DNA, and the V and J calls and clone size come from that table. The sample table lists 350 to 450 clones, more than 65% of them with a count of one. More than 25% of the sample goes to the ten largest clones.

The CDR3 holds 17 amino acids from the cysteine to the phenylalanine. Only CDR3 DNA is held: 51 bases, read in frame from base 1. The germline V gene yields MDHEN for CDR1 and SYDVKM for CDR2. V loses 3 bases, J loses 5 bases, and the germline ends lie 22 bases apart. Sequencing was performed on central memory CD8+ T cells from blood, taken from a patient treated with checkpoint blockade. The sequence joins TRBV28 to TRBJ1-2, and the D gene may be TRBD1, 5 bases matching. The sequence derives from a human donor with melanoma. CDR3 sequence: CASSFVDTAVLGYGYTF. At the DNA level, the sequence is TGTGCCAGCAGTTTTGTGGACACAGCCGTCTTGGGGTATGGCTACACCTTC.